This T cell receptor (beta chain) was sequenced during a study of OX40 agonist ivuxolimab in advanced cancers. In the study overall: Three individuals attained partial responses, comprising one hepatocellular carcinoma case and two cutaneous melanoma cases.

The repertoire was sequenced with immunoSEQ multiplex PCR; TCRdb's copy has only in-frame clones and lacks some. This table has some 31,000 clones, 60% to 85% appearing once. The CDR3 length is 12 residues. Study outcomes and limitations: There was clonal expansion of CD4+ and CD8+ blood T cells by week 6 at 0.1 to 3.0 mg/kg. Relative to CD4+, CD8+ T cells held more expanded clones on average.

Sampling of blood occurred at baseline, cycle 4 day 1, and cycle 7 day 1. On this clone: Its antigen is as yet unknown.

The chain recombines TRBV21-1 with TRBJ1-2; the D segment call TRBD1 is taken from the table without a DNA check. TRBV21-1 is a documented pseudogene. The specimen comprised CD4+ or CD8+ T cells sorted from blood, sampled in a trial of the OX40 agonist ivuxolimab. The source of this sequence is an adult with an advanced solid tumor such as melanoma, head and neck, liver or kidney cancer. CDR3 sequence reads: CASSKGLCGYTF. The CDR3 DNA reads TGTGCCAGCAGCAAGGGGCTTTGCGGCTACACCTTC.